This TCR beta chain was profiled in a study of PD-1 blockade in classical Hodgkin lymphoma. Sequencing used immunoSEQ multiplex PCR; TCRdb keeps in-frame clones, though not all of them. The top ten clones hold less than 2% of a sample with roughly 96,000 clones, roughly 91% of them seen once. General study findings and limits: The origin of the repertoire differences remains undefined, with disease activity or prior therapy as possible causes.

V was pared by 6 bases and J by 5 bases, with 11 bases between. Germline CDR1 reads MNHNS; CDR2 reads SASEGT. The CDR3 runs 13 residues. Time point defined: cycle 4 day 1 (C4D1), after less than 7 weeks of nivolumab. Each of the patients experienced relapse following autologous stem cell transplantation, and their brentuximab vedotin exposure differed. About this clone itself: No antigen is known for it.

The clonotype was recovered from a human donor with classical Hodgkin lymphoma. This chain uses TRBV6-1 with TRBJ1-5; no clear D. Sequences were derived from peripheral blood mononuclear cells (PBMCs), sampled before the fourth cycle of nivolumab. CDR3: CASSGVTDQPQHF. CDR3 DNA: TGTGCCAGCAGCGGGGTCACCGATCAGCCCCAGCATTTT.